Listed below are T cell receptor beta chains from one sample, sequenced in a study of blood T cell repertoires in COVID-19. Generated by immunoSEQ multiplex PCR, the TCRdb table keeps only in-frame clones and is missing some. The sample lists under 200,000 clones, about four fifths occurring once. The sequencing input was peripheral blood. The receptors were gathered from a woman aged 40 to 50 with COVID-19, enrolled during active disease. CDR3s include the opening cysteine and the closing phenylalanine or tryptophan. The D gene is left open where the match is weak. Size tells how often a clone was seen (once, few, many) or the class of an expanded clone, and some rows leave it out.

d_call: .
clone_size: .
v_call: TRBV4-1
j_call: TRBJ1-6
cdr3_nt: TGCGCCAGCAGCCTTCTCGGGCAGGGGAATTCACCCCTCCACTTT
cdr3_aa: CASSLLGQGNSPLHF

d_call: .
clone_size: .
v_call: TRBV4-2
j_call: TRBJ2-3
cdr3_nt: TGTGCCAGCAGCCAAGCTGGGGCGGGGAGGTCCTCCGATACGCAGTATTTT
cdr3_aa: CASSQAGAGRSSDTQYF

d_call: TRBD1
clone_size: .
v_call: TRBV7-6
j_call: TRBJ2-7
cdr3_nt: TGTGCCAGCAGCTTCGGGACAGGCCGCTACGAGCAGTACTTC
cdr3_aa: CASSFGTGRYEQYF

d_call: TRBD1
clone_size: .
v_call: TRBV7-2
j_call: TRBJ1-1
cdr3_nt: TGTGCCAGCAGACCGGGACAGCTTAACACTGAAGCTTTCTTT
cdr3_aa: CASRPGQLNTEAFF

d_call: TRBD1
clone_size: .
v_call: TRBV19
j_call: TRBJ2-5
cdr3_nt: TGTGCCAGTAGTATAGGGGACAGACAAGAGACCCAGTACTTC
cdr3_aa: CASSIGDRQETQYF

d_call: TRBD2
clone_size: .
v_call: TRBV24-1
j_call: TRBJ2-1
cdr3_nt: TGTGCCACCAGTGATTGGGGACTACCCCAGCAGTTCTTC
cdr3_aa: CATSDWGLPQQFF

d_call: .
clone_size: .
v_call: TRBV27
j_call: TRBJ1-2
cdr3_nt: TGTGCCAGCAGTTTTCTGAGGGACTATGGCTACACCTTC
cdr3_aa: CASSFLRDYGYTF

d_call: TRBD1
clone_size: .
v_call: TRBV3-1/TRBV3-2
j_call: TRBJ1-1
cdr3_nt: TGTGCCAGCCAGAAGGGACAGCCGAACACTGAAGCTTTCTTT
cdr3_aa: CASQKGQPNTEAFF

d_call: .
clone_size: once
v_call: TRBV19
j_call: TRBJ2-2
cdr3_nt: TGTGCCACCCCTGCGGGACTCAACACCGGGGAGCTGTTTTTT
cdr3_aa: CATPAGLNTGELFF

d_call: TRBD2
clone_size: .
v_call: TRBV19
j_call: TRBJ2-2
cdr3_nt: TGTGCCAGGTTCATTTATGGTACTAGCGGGAATATCACCGGGGAGCTGTTTTTT
cdr3_aa: CARFIYGTSGNITGELFF

d_call: .
clone_size: .
v_call: TRBV9
j_call: TRBJ1-1
cdr3_nt: TGTGCCAGCAGCCCCAGGACAGCCCTGAACACTGAAGCTTTCTTT
cdr3_aa: CASSPRTALNTEAFF

d_call: .
clone_size: few
v_call: TRBV7-9
j_call: TRBJ2-1
cdr3_nt: TGTGCCAGCAGCTTACCTCCCGCAAAGCAACCCTACAATGAGCAGTTCTTC
cdr3_aa: CASSLPPAKQPYNEQFF

d_call: .
clone_size: few
v_call: TRBV6-5
j_call: TRBJ1-6
cdr3_nt: TGTGCCAGCAGTTACGGCGGGGATTCACCCCTCCACTTT
cdr3_aa: CASSYGGDSPLHF

d_call: .
clone_size: .
v_call: TRBV10-3
j_call: TRBJ1-2
cdr3_nt: TGTGCCATCAGTGGCGGGGGTGATGGCTACACCTTC
cdr3_aa: CAISGGGDGYTF

d_call: .
clone_size: .
v_call: TRBV3-1/TRBV3-2
j_call: TRBJ2-4
cdr3_nt: TGTGCCAGCAGCCAAGATGGTCGGCAGGGGCTAGCCAAAAACATTCAGTACTTC
cdr3_aa: CASSQDGRQGLAKNIQYF

d_call: TRBD2
clone_size: .
v_call: TRBV6-1
j_call: TRBJ2-5
cdr3_nt: TGTGCCAGCAGTGAACAGGGACTAGGAGAGACCCAGTACTTC
cdr3_aa: CASSEQGLGETQYF

d_call: .
clone_size: .
v_call: TRBV28
j_call: TRBJ2-7
cdr3_nt: TGTGCCAGCAGTTTATTAGGAGGGAACGAGCAGTACTTC
cdr3_aa: CASSLLGGNEQYF

d_call: .
clone_size: .
v_call: TRBV18
j_call: TRBJ2-7
cdr3_nt: TGTGCCAGCTCACCACCGGTTCATGCGACCTACGAGCAGTACTTC
cdr3_aa: CASSPPVHATYEQYF

d_call: TRBD1
clone_size: .
v_call: TRBV6-2/TRBV6-3
j_call: TRBJ1-3
cdr3_nt: TGTGCCAGCAGTCCCGGGACAGCGAGCTCTGGAAACACCATATATTTT
cdr3_aa: CASSPGTASSGNTIYF

d_call: TRBD2
clone_size: .
v_call: TRBV10-3
j_call: TRBJ2-3
cdr3_nt: TGTGCCATCACTGCTAGCGGGGTCACAGATACGCAGTATTTT
cdr3_aa: CAITASGVTDTQYF

d_call: TRBD1
clone_size: .
v_call: TRBV25-1
j_call: TRBJ2-1
cdr3_nt: TGTGCCAGCAGTGAGAACAGGGGTATATACAATGAGCAGTTCTTC
cdr3_aa: CASSENRGIYNEQFF

d_call: .
clone_size: .
v_call: TRBV7-2
j_call: TRBJ2-5
cdr3_nt: TGTGCCAGCAGCTCCCGCAGACTGTCACAGACCCAGTACTTC
cdr3_aa: CASSSRRLSQTQYF

d_call: .
clone_size: few
v_call: TRBV9
j_call: TRBJ2-2
cdr3_nt: TGTGCCAGCAGCGTAGCAGGGATGAACACCGGGGAGCTGTTTTTT
cdr3_aa: CASSVAGMNTGELFF

d_call: TRBD1
clone_size: .
v_call: TRBV7-2
j_call: TRBJ2-1
cdr3_nt: TGTGCCAGCAGCTTCGGACAGGGGGCTAATGAGCAGTTCTTC
cdr3_aa: CASSFGQGANEQFF

d_call: .
clone_size: .
v_call: TRBV19
j_call: TRBJ1-1
cdr3_nt: TGTGCCAGTAGTATTACAGGAAACACTGAAGCTTTCTTT
cdr3_aa: CASSITGNTEAFF

d_call: .
clone_size: .
v_call: TRBV10-2
j_call: TRBJ2-7
cdr3_nt: TGCGCCAGCAGTGATGGTGGCGGGGGCCCTCCATCGCAGTACTTC
cdr3_aa: CASSDGGGGPPSQYF

d_call: TRBD1
clone_size: .
v_call: TRBV7-9
j_call: TRBJ1-2
cdr3_nt: TGTGCCAGCAGCTTACAGGGGGATGACTATGGCTACACCTTC
cdr3_aa: CASSLQGDDYGYTF

d_call: .
clone_size: .
v_call: TRBV4-2
j_call: TRBJ1-2
cdr3_nt: TGTGCCAGCAGCCAAGAACAGGGACATGGCTACACCTTC
cdr3_aa: CASSQEQGHGYTF

d_call: TRBD2
clone_size: .
v_call: TRBV5-1
j_call: TRBJ2-1
cdr3_nt: TGCGCCAGCAGCTTTAGCGGGAGGGACAATGAGCAGTTCTTC
cdr3_aa: CASSFSGRDNEQFF

d_call: TRBD2
clone_size: .
v_call: TRBV27
j_call: TRBJ2-5
cdr3_nt: TGTGCCAGCAGTTCGTGGGGACTAGCACAAGAGACCCAGTACTTC
cdr3_aa: CASSSWGLAQETQYF

d_call: TRBD2
clone_size: .
v_call: TRBV9
j_call: TRBJ2-1
cdr3_nt: TGTGCCAGCAGCGTCGCACTAGCGGGGGGAAGCTCCTACAATGAGCAGTTCTTC
cdr3_aa: CASSVALAGGSSYNEQFF

d_call: TRBD2
clone_size: once
v_call: TRBV3-1/TRBV3-2
j_call: TRBJ2-5
cdr3_nt: TGTGCCAGCAGCCCCGCTAGCGGGGGGCACCAAGAGACCCAGTACTTC
cdr3_aa: CASSPASGGHQETQYF

d_call: .
clone_size: .
v_call: TRBV4-2
j_call: TRBJ2-2
cdr3_nt: TGTGCCAGCAGCCAAGGACTCGGAGGGGACTTTCTCGGGGAGCTGTTTTTT
cdr3_aa: CASSQGLGGDFLGELFF

d_call: TRBD2
clone_size: .
v_call: TRBV19
j_call: TRBJ2-1
cdr3_nt: TGTGCCAGTAGTGGCCGGGAGGGGAATGAGCAGTTCTTC
cdr3_aa: CASSGREGNEQFF

d_call: .
clone_size: .
v_call: TRBV11-2
j_call: TRBJ1-5
cdr3_nt: TGTGCCAGCAGCTTAGTTGCCCGCCCGGTTAATGATCAGCCCCAGCATTTT
cdr3_aa: CASSLVARPVNDQPQHF

d_call: TRBD1
clone_size: .
v_call: TRBV3-1/TRBV3-2
j_call: TRBJ1-2
cdr3_nt: TGTGCCAGCAGCCAATCAACAGGGGGCGTCTATGGCTACACCTTC
cdr3_aa: CASSQSTGGVYGYTF

d_call: TRBD1
clone_size: few
v_call: TRBV18
j_call: TRBJ2-7
cdr3_nt: TGTGCCAGCTCACCGAGACAGGGGACCTACGAGCAGTACTTC
cdr3_aa: CASSPRQGTYEQYF

d_call: TRBD1
clone_size: .
v_call: TRBV5-6
j_call: TRBJ1-5
cdr3_nt: TGTGCCAGCAGCCTACGGACAGGGGCATTCAATCAGCCCCAGCATTTT
cdr3_aa: CASSLRTGAFNQPQHF

d_call: .
clone_size: .
v_call: TRBV5-1
j_call: TRBJ1-4
cdr3_nt: TGCGCCAGCAGTAGGGAACAGGGCAAAAATGAAAAACTGTTTTTT
cdr3_aa: CASSREQGKNEKLFF

d_call: TRBD1
clone_size: .
v_call: TRBV6-5
j_call: TRBJ1-5
cdr3_nt: TGTGCCAGCAGGACCATTACAGGGGTTGAGCATTTT
cdr3_aa: CASRTITGVEHF

d_call: TRBD2
clone_size: many
v_call: TRBV7-8
j_call: TRBJ2-2
cdr3_nt: TGTGCCAGCAGCTTAAACGGGGGGGCCTGGTCCGGGGAGCTGTTTTTT
cdr3_aa: CASSLNGGAWSGELFF

d_call: .
clone_size: .
v_call: TRBV3-1/TRBV3-2
j_call: TRBJ2-7
cdr3_nt: TGTGCCAGCAGCCTAAGTAGACAGGACTCCTACGAGCAGTACTTC
cdr3_aa: CASSLSRQDSYEQYF

d_call: .
clone_size: .
v_call: TRBV5-1
j_call: TRBJ1-5
cdr3_nt: TGCGCCAGCAGCTTGGGCGGGGGTCCTAATCAGCCCCAGCATTTT
cdr3_aa: CASSLGGGPNQPQHF

d_call: .
clone_size: .
v_call: TRBV7-2
j_call: TRBJ2-7
cdr3_nt: TGTGCCAGCAGCTTAGGAGCAGGGGGGTCGGGCGAGCAGTACTTC
cdr3_aa: CASSLGAGGSGEQYF

d_call: TRBD1
clone_size: once
v_call: TRBV5-1
j_call: TRBJ1-3
cdr3_nt: TGCGCCAGCAGCCCGACAGGGCCCAGCTCTGGAAACACCATATATTTT
cdr3_aa: CASSPTGPSSGNTIYF

d_call: TRBD1
clone_size: .
v_call: TRBV18
j_call: TRBJ1-1
cdr3_nt: TGTGCCAGCTTAGGGGGCCAGAACACTGAAGCTTTCTTT
cdr3_aa: CASLGGQNTEAFF

d_call: .
clone_size: .
v_call: TRBV7-9
j_call: TRBJ1-1
cdr3_nt: TGTGCCAGCAGCTTAAGTACAGGCATCACTGAAGCTTTCTTT
cdr3_aa: CASSLSTGITEAFF

d_call: TRBD1
clone_size: .
v_call: TRBV4-3
j_call: TRBJ1-6
cdr3_nt: TGCGCCAGCAGCATCGACAGGGTACGGGATTCACCCCTCCACTTT
cdr3_aa: CASSIDRVRDSPLHF

d_call: .
clone_size: .
v_call: TRBV11-3
j_call: TRBJ2-5
cdr3_nt: TGTGCCAGCAGCTTAGTAGCTGGTGAGACCCAGTACTTC
cdr3_aa: CASSLVAGETQYF

d_call: TRBD1
clone_size: .
v_call: TRBV6-5
j_call: TRBJ1-2
cdr3_nt: TGTGCCAGCAGGCCCTCGACAGGGATCGCGTATGGCTACACCTTC
cdr3_aa: CASRPSTGIAYGYTF

d_call: TRBD1
clone_size: medium-sized
v_call: TRBV7-8
j_call: TRBJ1-2
cdr3_nt: TGTGCCAGCAGCTTATCCCCCGGACAGGGGGCCGTCTATGGCTACACCTTC
cdr3_aa: CASSLSPGQGAVYGYTF

d_call: .
clone_size: once
v_call: TRBV19
j_call: TRBJ2-2
cdr3_nt: TGTGCCAGTACCCACCTGGAGGGGGAGGGTGAAGACGGGGAGCTGTTTTTT
cdr3_aa: CASTHLEGEGEDGELFF

d_call: .
clone_size: .
v_call: TRBV6-5
j_call: TRBJ2-1
cdr3_nt: TGTGCCAGCCATCCCCGGGGTGGAAGTGAGCAGTTCTTC
cdr3_aa: CASHPRGGSEQFF

d_call: TRBD1
clone_size: .
v_call: TRBV3-1/TRBV3-2
j_call: TRBJ2-3
cdr3_nt: TGTGCCAGCAGCCTTCGACAGGGGCCAGATACGCAGTATTTT
cdr3_aa: CASSLRQGPDTQYF